The present TCR beta chain was sequenced within a study of vaccination effects on CD4 cells after COVID-19. Findings and limits, study-wide: Recruitment yielded few convalescent patients, and the study had no early post-infection timepoints. Cross-reactivity with common cold coronaviruses was shown by only 1 of 255 vaccine-induced clones in healthy vaccinees. At late timepoints after vaccination, vaccine- and infection-induced clones shrank markedly.

This CDR3 has 15 amino acids. With 0 bases removed from V and 2 bases from J, the gap between germline ends came to 9 bases. In germline, CDR1 is SGHRS, CDR2 YFSETQ. Method: immunoSEQ multiplex PCR; TCRdb's copy keeps in-frame clones and lacks some. The table lists 40,000 to 45,000 clones, around three quarters of them singletons, with approximately 11% in the top ten. Antigen-specific CD4+ T cells were expanded (with viral peptide pools) by the ViraFEST assay ahead of sequencing. With more than nine days of culture completed, CD4+ T cells were isolated. Previously uninfected by SARS-CoV-2, the vaccine recipients also showed negative nucleocapsid antibodies. For each well, over 1.5 million PBMC were cultured with about 10 IU/ml IL-2 and about 9.1 ug/ml peptides. This clone was detected a few times. Antigen unknown.

The V gene is TRBV5-1, the J gene TRBJ1-5; no reliable D call. The sequencing here drew on CD4+ T cells from PBMCs cultured with SARS-CoV-2 spike peptides, taken before COVID-19 vaccination. This sequence originates from a human donor who received a COVID-19 vaccine. CDR3 residues: CASSLDSGGNQPQHF. DNA of the CDR3: TGCGCCAGCAGCTTGGACAGCGGGGGCAATCAGCCCCAGCATTTT. The complete variable domain, with remaining parts taken from reference TRBV5-1 and TRBJ1-5, reads KAGVTQTPRYLIKTRGQQVTLSCSPISGHRSVSWYQQTPGQGLQFLFEYFSETQRNKGNFPGRFSGRQFSNSRSEMNVSTLELGDSALYLCASSLDSGGNQPQHFGDGTRLSIL.